Following are 28 T cell receptor beta chains from one sample sequenced in a study of blood T cell repertoires in COVID-19 (dated by TCRdb to about 2020). The method was the immunoSEQ multiplex PCR assay. TCRdb took over this immuneACCESS table, retaining in-frame rearrangements with V and J assigned. Such tables are incomplete; in checked studies, under half of the missing clones stem from an unresolved V gene, and the remainder is unexplained. This sample holds roughly 60,000 clones; around 84% were observed only once. Roughly 1% of the sample comes from the top ten. Sequencing was carried out using peripheral blood. These receptors all stem from a man in his sixties or seventies with acute or convalescent COVID-19.

The V call is TRBV27, the J call TRBJ2-1, with 9 bases matching TRBD1. V gave up 5 bases and J gave up 3 bases; unmatched junction bases: 5. The germline CDR1 and CDR2 sequences are MNHEY and SMNVEV (reference sequence). This CDR3 spans 15 amino acids. This CDR3 is CASSPRDRDYNEQFF. For the CDR3, the DNA is TGTGCCAGCAGTCCCCGGGACAGGGACTACAATGAGCAGTTCTTC.

The V gene is TRBV7-2, the J gene TRBJ2-2; 11 bases fit TRBD1. There are 13 residues in the CDR3. Losses at the gene ends were 8 bases for V and 6 bases for J; bases not matched to a gene: 2. Germline CDR1 and CDR2: SGHTA and FQGNSA. This chain's CDR3 is CASRDRGAGELFF. The DNA for the CDR3 is TGTGCCAGCCGGGACAGGGGGGCCGGGGAGCTGTTTTTT. Full variable domain (missing parts from reference TRBV7-2 and TRBJ2-2): GAGVSQSPSNKVTEKGKDVELRCDPISGHTALYWYRQSLGQGLEFLIYFQGNSAPDKSGLPSDRFSAERTGGSVSTLTIQRTQQEDSAVYLCASRDRGAGELFFGEGSRLTVL.

The chain employs TRBV12-3 or TRBV12-4 and TRBJ1-1; D call uncertain. This CDR3 comprises 11 residues. Trimming shortened V by 10 bases and J by 3 bases, and 9 bases separated the two germline ends. The CDR3 protein is CATVSYTEAFF. CDR3 nucleotides: TGTGCCACCGTTTCTTACACTGAAGCTTTCTTT.

The chain links TRBV9 to TRBJ2-1, with 9 positions matching TRBD1. J lost 4 bases, V lost 2 bases, and 7 bases had no gene match. Germline-derived CDR1 and CDR2 are SGDLS and YYNGEE. The CDR3 is made up of 16 amino acids. CDR3 sequence reads: CASSVGGTGHYNEQFF. The DNA for the CDR3 is TGTGCCAGCAGCGTGGGGGGGACAGGGCATTACAATGAGCAGTTCTTC. Combining the CDR3 with reference TRBV9 and TRBJ2-1 gives the whole variable domain DSGVTQTPKHLITATGQRVTLRCSPRSGDLSVYWYQQSLDQGLQFLIQYYNGEERAKGNILERFSAQQFPDLHSELNLSSLELGDSALYFCASSVGGTGHYNEQFFGPGTRLTVL.

V usage is TRBV7-9 and J usage is TRBJ1-5; no definite D call. The V end lost 5 bases, the J end lost 0 bases, and 11 bases lay between the germline ends. The CDR3 extends over 15 amino acids. Germline-derived CDR1 and CDR2 are SEHNR and FQNEAQ (reference sequence). The CDR3 reads CASSPRGNSNQPQHF. The CDR3 DNA reads TGTGCCAGCAGCCCCCGGGGTAATAGCAATCAGCCCCAGCATTTT.

This clone has a single count. The chain uses TRBV2 and TRBJ1-6; 10 bases are a match to TRBD1. The CDR3 loop spans 16 amino acids. Germline assignment: CDR1 SNHLY and CDR2 FYNNEI. Trimming cost V 6 bases and J 1 base; bases outside gene matches: 3. CDR3 coding DNA: TGTGCCAGCAGAAGGACAGGGGGTTCCTATAATTCACCCCTCCACTTT. Amino acids: CASRRTGGSYNSPLHF.

This chain connects TRBV7-2 to TRBJ1-2; TRBD1 aligns across 8 bases. CDR3 length: 13 amino acids. The germline V gene has CDR1 SGHTA and CDR2 FQGNSA. Trimming took 5 bases from V and 9 from J; bases not matched to a gene: 8. CDR3 nucleotides: TGTGCCAGCAGCCCCGACAGGGGAGATCGCTACACCTTC. Protein product: CASSPDRGDRYTF.

This chain uses TRBV25-1 with TRBJ1-4, with TRBD1 matching over 7 bases. The CDR3 extends over 14 amino acids. The V gene's germline CDR1 is MGHDK and CDR2 SYGVNS. The V gene end was trimmed by 3 bases and the J gene end by 5 bases; junction bases not matched to a gene: 3. The CDR3 spells CASSDRGRNEKLFF. CDR3 nucleotides: TGTGCCAGCAGTGACAGGGGGAGGAATGAAAAACTGTTTTTT. Combining the CDR3 with reference TRBV25-1 and TRBJ1-4 gives the whole variable domain EADIYQTPRYLVIGTGKKITLECSQTMGHDKMYWYQQDPGMELHLIHYSYGVNSTEKGDLSSESTVSRIRTEHFPLTLESARPSHTSQYLCASSDRGRNEKLFFGSGTQLSVL.

This CDR3 reads CASSQGQEGYGYTF. The DNA for the CDR3 is TGTGCCAGCTCACAGGGACAGGAAGGCTATGGCTACACCTTC. The rearrangement links TRBV18 to TRBJ1-2; 8 bases are shared with TRBD1. J lost 4 bases, V lost 4 bases, and 5 bases had no gene match. CDR3 length: 14 residues. Germline CDR1 reads KGHSH; CDR2 reads LQKENI.

The rearrangement uses TRBV19 and TRBJ1-2, with 9 nucleotides matching TRBD1. After removal of 5 bases from V and 8 bases from J, the junction contained 15 bases not matched to a gene. CDR3 size: 16 residues. The germline CDR1 and CDR2 sequences are LNHDA and SQIVND (reference sequence). The CDR3 protein is CASSPDRTGAAGGYTF. The DNA of the CDR3 is TGTGCCAGTAGTCCCGACCGGACAGGGGCCGCCGGGGGCTACACCTTC.

The gene calls are TRBV19 and TRBJ1-5; 10 nucleotides align to TRBD1. Unmatched junction bases numbered 6, after V lost 7 bases and J lost 3 bases. Per the germline V gene, CDR1 is LNHDA and CDR2 is SQIVND (reference sequence). This CDR3 has 15 residues. The CDR3 region is CASTRQGAVNQPQHF. The DNA of the CDR3 is TGTGCCAGTACTCGACAGGGGGCCGTCAATCAGCCCCAGCATTTT.

This clone occurred a few times. The chain recombines TRBV19 with TRBJ1-5; weak D call: TRBD1 (6 bases). The CDR3 spans 16 residues. CDR1 is LNHDA, CDR2 SQIVND, per germline (reference sequence). The V end was cut by 3 bases, the J end by 2 bases, with 14 bases between. The DNA of the CDR3 is TGTGCCAGTAGTATTGGTTTAGGGGGGGGCAATCAGCCCCAGCATTTT. Its translation is CASSIGLGGGNQPQHF.

This clone came up once. The rearrangement links TRBV5-6 to TRBJ2-3; D perhaps matches TRBD2 (6 bases). The CDR3 is 14 amino acids. Trimming left V 4 bases short and J 0 bases short, with 9 bases between. Germline CDR1 is SGHDT and CDR2 is YYEEEE. CDR3 sequence (DNA): TGTGCCAGCAGCCGAGGGACTAGCACAGATACGCAGTATTTT. Translated, it gives CASSRGTSTDTQYF. Filled out from reference TRBV5-6 and TRBJ2-3, the complete variable domain reads DAGVTQSPTHLIKTRGQQVTLRCSPKSGHDTVSWYQQALGQGPQFIFQYYEEEERQRGNFPDRFSGHQFPNYSSELNVNALLLGDSALYLCASSRGTSTDTQYFGPGTRLTVL.

CDR3 DNA sequence: TGTGCCAGCAGAGGACTAGCGGGAGATGGCACCGGGGAGCTGTTTTTT. Amino acids: CASRGLAGDGTGELFF. The chain joins TRBV9 to TRBJ2-2, with TRBD2 matching over 13 bases. V gave up 5 bases and J gave up 4 bases; unmatched junction bases: 5. Per the germline V gene, CDR1 is SGDLS and CDR2 is YYNGEE. CDR3 size: 16 residues.

The chain is built from TRBV6-1 and TRBJ1-3, with D unclear. Trimming cost V 0 bases and J 2 bases, with 8 bases left between them. This CDR3 is built from 15 residues. The germline V gene has CDR1 MNHNS and CDR2 SASEGT. The DNA for the CDR3 is TGTGCCAGCAGTGAAGCTTGGAGAACTGGAAACACCATATATTTT. It encodes CASSEAWRTGNTIYF.

The chain carries TRBV19 and TRBJ1-5, with 8 bases identical to TRBD1. With 6 bases clipped from V and 1 base from J, the junction kept 8 bases outside the gene matches. CDR1 LNHDA and CDR2 SQIVND come from the germline V gene (reference sequence). CDR3 length equals 16 residues. In nucleotides, the CDR3 is TGTGCCAGTAGAAGGCAGGGGGCACGGAGCAATCAGCCCCAGCATTTT. It is translated as CASRRQGARSNQPQHF.

The genes are TRBV19 and TRBJ1-3; no clear D gene. The V gene lost 3 bases and the J gene lost 0 bases, with 9 bases spanning the gap. Germline values: CDR1 LNHDA, CDR2 SQIVND (reference sequence). CDR3 length equals 15 residues. The CDR3: CASSIGVFSGNTIYF. The CDR3 nucleotides are TGTGCCAGTAGTATTGGAGTCTTCTCTGGAAACACCATATATTTT.

In this sample, this clone turned up once. The chain joins TRBV19 to TRBJ2-1; a weak D match, TRBD2 (6 bases). Trimming pared 7 bases from V and 9 bases from J, leaving 25 bases between. CDR1 LNHDA and CDR2 SQIVND come from the germline V gene (reference sequence). The CDR3 has 16 residues. The CDR3 sequence is CASTYKAGPQSTEQFF. The CDR3 DNA follows: TGTGCCAGTACCTATAAAGCGGGCCCCCAAAGTACTGAGCAGTTCTTC.

The V gene is TRBV28, the J gene TRBJ2-1, with 14 bases lining up with TRBD2. Per germline, CDR1 MDHEN and CDR2 SYDVKM. Trimming took 6 bases from V and 8 from J; bases not matched to a gene: 9. The CDR3 is 16 amino acids. This CDR3 is CASSASGTSGSYEQFF. The CDR3 bases are TGTGCCAGCAGCGCCTCCGGGACTAGCGGGAGCTATGAGCAGTTCTTC.

The genes are TRBV10-3 and TRBJ2-1; D perhaps matches TRBD1 (6 bases). In germline, CDR1 is ENHRY, CDR2 SYGVKD. V was trimmed by 4 bases and J by 7 bases, leaving 20 bases between them. This CDR3 is built from 16 residues. CDR3: CAISGETGLVGNEQFF. The CDR3 DNA is TGTGCCATCAGTGGGGAGACAGGACTGGTGGGGAATGAGCAGTTCTTC.

The rearrangement uses TRBV6-5 and TRBJ2-7, with 8 bases matching TRBD1. The CDR3 is 13 residues long. V shed 6 bases, J shed 4 bases, and the junction held 5 bases outside the gene matches. The germline V gene has CDR1 MNHEY and CDR2 SVGAGI. The CDR3 bases are TGTGCCAGCAGGTCCCAGGGGGCTTACGAGCAGTACTTC. Encoded protein: CASRSQGAYEQYF.

This clone was seen a handful of times. The rearrangement joins TRBV20-1 to TRBJ2-7; 10 bases align to TRBD2. This CDR3 is built from 14 residues. V gave up 3 bases and J gave up 4 bases; unmatched junction bases: 6. CDR1 and CDR2 (germline): DFQATT, SNEGSKA (reference sequence). CDR3 coding DNA: TGCAGTGCTAGTAGGCCTAGCGGGAGTTACGAGCAGTACTTC. Its translation is CSASRPSGSYEQYF.

V is TRBV30 and J is TRBJ2-3; D remains ambiguous. Trimming removed 5 bases at V and 6 bases at J, with 9 bases between. The CDR3 runs 11 residues. Germline V CDR1 and CDR2: GTSNPN, SVGIG (reference sequence). As DNA, the CDR3 is TGTGCCTGGGGCGTCCGGGATACGCAGTATTTT. This sequence encodes CAWGVRDTQYF.

V gene TRBV5-4 combines with J gene TRBJ2-3; D is possibly TRBD1 (6 bases). The V and J ends lost 5 bases and 6 bases respectively, with 13 bases between them. CDR3 length: 13 amino acids. Germline V gives CDR1 SGHNT, CDR2 YYREEE (reference sequence). In DNA form, the CDR3 reads TGTGCCAGCAGGCAACAGGGTGGGGATACGCAGTATTTT. It codes for CASRQQGGDTQYF. Using reference TRBV5-4 and TRBJ2-3 for the parts outside the CDR3, the full variable domain is ETGVTQSPTHLIKTRGQQVTLRCSSQSGHNTVSWYQQALGQGPQFIFQYYREEENGRGNFPPRFSGLQFPNYSSELNVNALELDDSALYLCASRQQGGDTQYFGPGTRLTVL.

This chain connects TRBV6-5 to TRBJ2-3; TRBD1 matches at 10 bases. Per germline, CDR1 MNHEY and CDR2 SVGAGI. Trimming removed 6 bases from V and 9 bases from J; junction bases left unmatched: 0. The CDR3 totals 11 residues. CDR3 in DNA: TGTGCCAGCAGGGACAGGGGGACGCAGTATTTT. The encoded protein is CASRDRGTQYF.

The chain joins TRBV18 to TRBJ2-5; D ambiguous. The germline CDR1 and CDR2 sequences are KGHSH and LQKENI. The CDR3 spans 12 residues. V shed 1 base and J shed 5 bases, with 5 bases lying between them. The CDR3 sequence is CASSPLRETQYF. The CDR3 DNA reads as TGTGCCAGCTCACCACTCCGGGAGACCCAGTACTTC.

The CDR3 loop reads CASSQDTSSYEQYF. CDR3 DNA: TGTGCCAGCAGCCAAGATACTAGCTCCTACGAGCAGTACTTC. V is TRBV4-2 and J is TRBJ2-7; perhaps TRBD2 as D (5 bases). Germline CDR1 reads LGHNA; CDR2 reads YNFKEQ. There are 14 residues in the CDR3. V lost 0 bases and J lost 0, with 6 bases in between.

This rearrangement joins TRBV6-5 to TRBJ2-2, with 9 bases lining up with TRBD2. Germline V lookup: CDR1 MNHEY, CDR2 SVGAGI. The CDR3 consists of 14 residues. Unmatched junction bases numbered 6, after V lost 7 bases and J lost 6 bases. The CDR3 DNA reads TGTGCCAGCATTTATAGCGGGAGCCCCGGGGAGCTGTTTTTT. This sequence encodes CASIYSGSPGELFF.